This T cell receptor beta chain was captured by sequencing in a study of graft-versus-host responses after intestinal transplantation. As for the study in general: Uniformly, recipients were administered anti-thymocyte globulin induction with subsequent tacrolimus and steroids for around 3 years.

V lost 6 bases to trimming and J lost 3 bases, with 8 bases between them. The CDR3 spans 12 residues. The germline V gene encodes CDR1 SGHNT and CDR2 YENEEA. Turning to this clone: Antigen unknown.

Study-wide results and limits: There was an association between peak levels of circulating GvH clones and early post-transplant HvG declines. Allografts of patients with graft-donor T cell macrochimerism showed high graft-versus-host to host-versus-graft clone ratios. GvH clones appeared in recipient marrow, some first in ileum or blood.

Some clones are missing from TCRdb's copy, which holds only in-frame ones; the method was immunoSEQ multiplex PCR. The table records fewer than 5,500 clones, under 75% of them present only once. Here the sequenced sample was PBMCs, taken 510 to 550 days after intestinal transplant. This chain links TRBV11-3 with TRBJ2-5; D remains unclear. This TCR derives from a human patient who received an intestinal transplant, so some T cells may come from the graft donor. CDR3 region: CASSLIKETQYF. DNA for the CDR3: TGTGCCAGCAGTCTTATAAAAGAGACCCAGTACTTC. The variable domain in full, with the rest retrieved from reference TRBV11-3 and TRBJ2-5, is EAGVVQSPRYKIIEKKQPVAFWCNPISGHNTLYWYLQNLGQGPELLIRYENEEAVDDSQLPKDRFSAERLKGVDSTLKIQPAELGDSAVYLCASSLIKETQYFGPGTRLLVL.